Below are 27 T cell receptor beta chains sequenced from a single sample in a study of shared clonotypes between healthy human individuals. The method was immunoSEQ multiplex PCR; TCRdb's version includes in-frame clones alone and lacks a portion of them. This sample has roughly 700,000 clones, with approximately 79% found just once. Sequences were obtained from memory CD4+ T cells sorted from blood. This sample's subset: CD45RA-negative fraction. These receptors all come from a woman aged 25 to 39 in good health.

This rearrangement joins TRBV7-9 to TRBJ1-1; D gene unclear. Trimming removed 3 bases at V and 10 bases at J, with 9 bases between. Germline V lookup: CDR1 SEHNR, CDR2 FQNEAQ (reference sequence). This CDR3 is 11 amino acids long. CDR3 sequence (DNA): TGTGCCAGCAGCTTGCTCATAGGAGCTTTCTTT. Amino acid sequence: CASSLLIGAFF.

The chain joins TRBV5-1 to TRBJ2-3; D unclear. There are 11 residues in the CDR3. Germline CDR1 is SGHRS and CDR2 is YFSETQ. V lost 0 bases and J lost 6, with 2 bases in between. The CDR3 here is CASSLDDTQYF. For the CDR3, the DNA is TGCGCCAGCAGCTTGGACGATACGCAGTATTTT.

The rearrangement joins TRBV7-2 to TRBJ1-2; D is possibly TRBD1 (5 bases). The CDR3 length is 16 residues. Looked up from germline, CDR1 is SGHTA and CDR2 is FQGNSA. The V end lost 1 base, the J end lost 4 bases, and 16 bases lay between the germline ends. The CDR3 DNA sequence: TGTGCCAGCAGCTTAGATTGGGGGATGGATGGCTATGGCTACACCTTC. Amino acids: CASSLDWGMDGYGYTF. Combining the CDR3 with reference TRBV7-2 and TRBJ1-2 gives the whole variable domain GAGVSQSPSNKVTEKGKDVELRCDPISGHTALYWYRQSLGQGLEFLIYFQGNSAPDKSGLPSDRFSAERTGGSVSTLTIQRTQQEDSAVYLCASSLDWGMDGYGYTFGSGTRLTVV.

The chain has TRBV19 and TRBJ1-1, with D unresolved. CDR1 LNHDA and CDR2 SQIVND come from the germline V gene (reference sequence). The V end lost 7 bases, the J end lost 6 bases, and 15 bases lay between the germline ends. This CDR3 has 13 residues. CDR3 DNA: TGTGCCAGTACGTCGTTCCGAGACCCTGAAGCTTTCTTT. Its translation: CASTSFRDPEAFF.

In nucleotides, the CDR3 is TGTGCCGCCTCCCGGCAATCCGGGGCCAACGTCCTGACTTTC. Its translation is CAASRQSGANVLTF. V and J are TRBV2 and TRBJ2-6; D unresolved. The CDR3 covers 14 residues. Per the germline V gene, CDR1 is SNHLY and CDR2 is FYNNEI. V lost 11 bases and J lost 4, with 15 bases in between.

This chain links TRBV27 with TRBJ2-2; D possibly corresponds to TRBD2 (7 bases). Trimming took 8 bases from V and 6 from J, leaving 19 bases between them. The CDR3 totals 15 residues. Germline values: CDR1 MNHEY, CDR2 SMNVEV (reference sequence). DNA of the CDR3: TGTGCCAGCCGGGGGCTAGCGGAGGGGGCCGGGGAGCTGTTTTTT. Amino acid sequence: CASRGLAEGAGELFF.

The gene calls are TRBV5-4 and TRBJ2-4; 8 bases are a match to TRBD2. Germline V gene lookup returns CDR1 SGHNT and CDR2 YYREEE (reference sequence). The CDR3 loop spans 15 amino acids. The ends lost 0 bases at V and 3 bases at J; junction bases unmatched: 2. This CDR3 is CASSLAGTSKNIQYF. CDR3 bases: TGTGCCAGCAGCTTGGCCGGGACTAGCAAAAACATTCAGTACTTC.

The rearrangement joins TRBV5-1 to TRBJ1-4; D uncertain. V was cut by 6 bases and J by 0 bases, with 12 bases left in between. The CDR3 sequence is 15 residues long. CDR1 and CDR2 (germline): SGHRS, YFSETQ. The CDR3 reads CASNIGSSTNEKLFF. CDR3 in DNA: TGCGCCAGCAACATCGGGTCCTCAACTAATGAAAAACTGTTTTTT.

This clone was picked up one time. The gene calls are TRBV29-1 and TRBJ1-1; D remains unclear. The germline V gene has CDR1 SQVTM and CDR2 ANQGSEA. The CDR3 covers 11 residues. Trimming stripped 4 bases from V and 5 bases from J, with 8 bases between. This chain's CDR3 is CSVVLRTEAFF. CDR3 DNA: TGCAGCGTTGTATTACGTACTGAAGCTTTCTTT.

V is TRBV19 and J is TRBJ1-1, with D tentatively TRBD1 (5 bases). The V gene lost 10 bases and the J gene lost 3 bases, with 15 bases spanning the gap. The CDR3 covers 13 residues. CDR1 and CDR2 from the germline V gene are LNHDA and SQIVND (reference sequence). CDR3 residues: CATAGGTYTEAFF. CDR3 DNA: TGTGCCACCGCGGGGGGGACTTACACTGAAGCTTTCTTT.

V usage is TRBV7-9 and J usage is TRBJ1-4, with 8 bases identical to TRBD1. Germline V gene data show CDR1 as SEHNR and CDR2 as FQNEAQ (reference sequence). V was pared by 7 bases and J by 8 bases, with 6 bases of the junction left unmatched. There are 13 residues in the CDR3. CDR3 amino acids: CASTWTGKEKLFF. CDR3 bases: TGTGCCAGCACTTGGACAGGGAAGGAAAAACTGTTTTTT. Looking up the rest from reference TRBV7-9 and TRBJ1-4 gives the full variable domain: DTGVSQNPRHKITKRGQNVTFRCDPISEHNRLYWYRQTLGQGPEFLTYFQNEAQLEKSRLLSDRFSAERPKGSFSTLEIQRTEQGDSAMYLCASTWTGKEKLFFGSGTQLSVL.

The chain combines TRBV7-2 with TRBJ2-3, with D possibly being TRBD2 (6 bases). Germline V gives CDR1 SGHTA, CDR2 FQGNSA. There are 15 residues in the CDR3. V lost 3 bases, J lost 6 bases, and 16 bases lay in between. The CDR3 protein is CASSLGLRRVDTQYF. As DNA, the CDR3 is TGTGCCAGCAGCTTGGGGCTACGGAGGGTGGATACGCAGTATTTT.

The chain carries TRBV28 and TRBJ1-5; possible D gene TRBD1, 5 bases. This CDR3 has 14 residues. Germline V gene data show CDR1 as MDHEN and CDR2 as SYDVKM. The V gene lost 8 bases and the J gene lost 7 bases, with 18 bases spanning the gap. This CDR3 reads CASVRDALGQPQHF. CDR3 DNA sequence: TGTGCCAGCGTAAGGGACGCTCTAGGGCAGCCCCAGCATTTT.

The chain recombines TRBV15 with TRBJ1-3; D is unresolved. With 3 bases removed from V and 2 bases from J, the gap between germline ends came to 11 bases. CDR1 is LNHNV and CDR2 is YYDKDF in the germline V gene (reference sequence). The CDR3 spans 15 residues. DNA of the CDR3: TGTGCCACCAGCAGTTCCGGACGCCCTGGAAACACCATATATTTT. Protein product: CATSSSGRPGNTIYF.

The chain carries TRBV5-6 and TRBJ1-2; 7 bases line up with TRBD1. The CDR3 sequence is 13 residues long. The germline gives CDR1 SGHDT, CDR2 YYEEEE. V dropped 0 bases and J dropped 8; count of bases not matched to a gene: 4. Here the CDR3 DNA reads TGTGCCAGCAGCTTGGACAGGGGAGGCGGCTACACCTTC. As protein: CASSLDRGGGYTF.

This chain's CDR3 is CASSHARSGGNEQFF. For the CDR3, the DNA is TGTGCCAGCAGCCACGCCAGGAGCGGGGGCAATGAGCAGTTCTTC. The rearrangement joins TRBV11-3 to TRBJ2-1; 8 bases fit TRBD2. The germline gives CDR1 SGHNT, CDR2 YENEEA. The CDR3 runs to 15 residues. V trimming: 5 bases; J trimming: 6 bases; junction bases outside the gene matches: 9.

The chain uses TRBV28 and TRBJ2-1, with a tentative D call TRBD1 (5 bases). CDR1 and CDR2 from the germline V gene are MDHEN and SYDVKM. The CDR3 runs to 16 residues. V shed 2 bases and J shed 3 bases, with 14 bases lying between them. This chain's CDR3 is CASSLGANSRYNEQFF. CDR3 nucleotide sequence: TGTGCCAGCAGTTTAGGGGCAAACTCCCGCTACAATGAGCAGTTCTTC.

This chain connects TRBV6-1 to TRBJ1-1; no reliable D call. Trimming pared 8 bases from V and 6 bases from J, leaving 16 bases between. This CDR3 spans 13 amino acids. Per the germline V gene, CDR1 is MNHNS and CDR2 is SASEGT. CDR3 residues: CASHQSPYPEAFF. The CDR3 DNA reads TGTGCCAGCCACCAGAGTCCCTACCCTGAAGCTTTCTTT.

The chain combines TRBV18 with TRBJ2-7; the match to TRBD1 covers 7 bases. This CDR3 spans 14 amino acids. V shed 1 base, J shed 4 bases, and the junction held 4 bases outside the gene matches. Per germline, CDR1 KGHSH and CDR2 LQKENI. CDR3 region: CASSPRLRGYEQYF. The CDR3 nucleotides read TGTGCCAGCTCACCACGTCTCAGGGGGTACGAGCAGTACTTC.

As to this clone: Other DNA sequences in the same sample also yield this CDR3. The V call is TRBV6-5, the J call TRBJ2-2; the match to TRBD2 covers 11 bases. Germline CDR1 reads MNHEY; CDR2 reads SVGAGI. This CDR3 contains 15 residues. The J segment lost 4 bases and the V segment lost 4 bases, leaving 2 bases of the junction unmatched. DNA of the CDR3: TGTGCCAGCAGTTCCGGGACTAGCGGCACCGGGGAGCTGTTTTTT. This codes for CASSSGTSGTGELFF.

V is TRBV10-2 and J is TRBJ1-2; TRBD1 matches at 10 bases. V was clipped by 2 bases and J by 0 bases; unmatched bases: 9. CDR1 is WSHSY and CDR2 is SAAADI in the germline V gene. CDR3 length: 18 residues. The CDR3 loop reads CASSEPRTGGPTNYGYTF. CDR3 bases: TGCGCCAGCAGTGAGCCTAGGACAGGGGGACCTACTAACTATGGCTACACCTTC.

The rearrangement joins TRBV5-4 to TRBJ1-1; D gene uncertain. This CDR3 has 15 residues. The germline gives CDR1 SGHNT, CDR2 YYREEE (reference sequence). Trimming shortened V by 1 base and J by 3 bases, and 13 bases separated the two germline ends. CDR3 DNA sequence: TGTGCCAGCAGCTTGCCGGCGGGGAAGTACACTGAAGCTTTCTTT. It yields the protein CASSLPAGKYTEAFF.

CDR3 amino acids: CASSASGWELFF. DNA for the CDR3: TGTGCCAGCAGCGCGAGCGGTTGGGAGCTGTTTTTT. The genes are TRBV7-9 and TRBJ2-2, with D maybe TRBD2 (5 bases). Germline CDR1 is SEHNR and CDR2 is FQNEAQ (reference sequence). Trimming pared 5 bases from V and 9 bases from J, leaving 10 bases between. The CDR3 is 12 residues long.

The chain employs TRBV6-6 and TRBJ2-1; possibly TRBD1 for D (5 bases). Trimming removed 0 bases from V and 2 bases from J, with 5 bases in between. Per the germline V gene, CDR1 is MNHNY and CDR2 is SVGAGI (reference sequence). This CDR3 has 14 amino acids. CDR3 sequence (DNA): TGTGCCAGCAGTTACTCCAGGGCCTACAATGAGCAGTTCTTC. It encodes CASSYSRAYNEQFF.

This chain links TRBV28 with TRBJ2-7, with TRBD2 matching 7 bases. Germline CDR1 MDHEN, CDR2 SYDVKM. V lost 8 bases to trimming and J lost 2 bases; unmatched junction nucleotides: 6. The CDR3 is made up of 13 amino acids. The CDR3 bases are TGTGCCAGCGAAGGGACTAAAGCCTACGAGCAGTACTTC. This sequence encodes CASEGTKAYEQYF.

This clone was detected a few times. The chain employs TRBV5-1 and TRBJ2-4, with D possibly matching TRBD1 (5 bases). Germline-derived CDR1 and CDR2 are SGHRS and YFSETQ. V was shortened by 1 base and J by 0 bases, with 8 bases between the two germline ends. This CDR3 region has 15 residues. CDR3 protein: CASSLLGEAKNIQYF. In DNA form, the CDR3 reads TGCGCCAGCAGCTTGCTAGGGGAAGCCAAAAACATTCAGTACTTC.

The V call is TRBV18, the J call TRBJ2-7, with D perhaps matching TRBD1 or TRBD2 (6 bases each). The length of the CDR3 is 14 residues. V was pared by 6 bases and J by 0 bases, with 12 bases between. CDR1 is KGHSH and CDR2 is LQKENI in the germline V gene. The CDR3 is CASSTGGSSYEQYF. The CDR3 DNA follows: TGTGCCAGCTCTACCGGGGGCAGCTCCTACGAGCAGTACTTC.